This entry is about one T cell receptor (beta chain). V was cut by 2 bases and J by 1 base, with 9 bases left in between. The CDR3 has 15 amino acids. Germline V CDR1 and CDR2: MNHEY, SVGAGI. Seattle-derived patients entered the study during active infection and were followed longitudinally. The sample belongs to a study of blood T cell repertoires in COVID-19. Study information: Sites in the United States, Italy and Spain provided acute and convalescent COVID-19 samples. T cells, B-cell-depleted T cells, or PBMCs supplied cDNA or gDNA.

In the original workflow: Amplification from reference gene primers served as the basis for estimated nucleated cell counts. TCRdb's copy holds only in-frame clones and misses some; the assay was immunoSEQ multiplex PCR. Clone size and the V and J calls come from that table; the DNA yielded D and trimming. The sample carries 150,000 to 200,000 clones, around 81% recorded once. Input material: peripheral blood. This TCR came from a woman aged 40 to 50 with COVID-19, enrolled during active disease. The chain links TRBV6-5 to TRBJ1-5; possibly TRBD1 for D (5 bases). CDR3 residues: CASSYLGLSNQPQHF. DNA of the CDR3: TGTGCCAGCAGTTACCTGGGACTGAGCAATCAGCCCCAGCATTTT.